These 10 T cell receptor beta chains share one sample of origin, sequenced in a study of T cell clones after liver transplantation. Sequenced by immunoSEQ multiplex PCR; TCRdb stores in-frame clones only, minus some. This sample has 80,000 or so clones, with 65% to 85% found just once. Sequences were derived from CD4+ T cells from blood, sampled 45 to 46 months after liver transplant. The source is a human patient who received a liver transplant. The graft donor may account for some of the T cells.

This chain links TRBV19 with TRBJ2-4; the D gene could be TRBD1 or TRBD2 (5 bases each). The CDR3 has 13 residues. Germline loops: CDR1 LNHDA, CDR2 SQIVND (reference sequence). V lost 4 bases and J 8 bases, leaving 12 bases between the germline ends. CDR3 in amino acids: CASSNQGPHIQYF. The CDR3 DNA sequence: TGTGCCAGTAGTAACCAGGGACCGCACATTCAGTACTTC.

The chain uses TRBV9 and TRBJ2-1; perhaps TRBD2 as D (5 bases). The V gene's germline CDR1 is SGDLS and CDR2 YYNGEE. The CDR3 is 16 amino acids. V gave up 4 bases and J gave up 4 bases, with 18 bases separating them. CDR3 sequence reads: CASSPNVGSSYNEQFF. CDR3 nucleotides: TGTGCCAGCAGCCCCAATGTTGGGAGTTCGTACAATGAGCAGTTCTTC.

The chain joins TRBV5-1 to TRBJ1-1; TRBD1 matches 8 bases. The CDR3 sequence is 14 residues long. Germline-derived CDR1 and CDR2 are SGHRS and YFSETQ. The V gene end was trimmed by 4 bases and the J gene end by 0 bases; junction bases not matched to a gene: 2. CDR3 region: CASSQGALNTEAFF. The CDR3 bases are TGCGCCAGCAGCCAGGGGGCTTTGAACACTGAAGCTTTCTTT.

The V gene is TRBV2, the J gene TRBJ2-2; 8 positions agree with TRBD1. The trim removed 7 bases at V and 2 bases at J, leaving 6 bases unmatched. Germline values: CDR1 SNHLY, CDR2 FYNNEI. CDR3 length equals 15 residues. CDR3 sequence reads: CASTGRGLNTGELFF. CDR3 nucleotides: TGTGCCAGCACCGGCAGGGGGCTCAACACCGGGGAGCTGTTTTTT.

The chain joins TRBV6-1 to TRBJ2-2; no clear D. This CDR3 has 14 residues. Germline V gene sequence: CDR1 MNHNS, CDR2 SASEGT. The V gene lost 2 bases and the J gene lost 3 bases, with 7 bases spanning the gap. CDR3: CASSELTHTGELFF. CDR3 DNA sequence: TGTGCCAGCAGTGAATTGACTCACACCGGGGAGCTGTTTTTT.

This chain uses TRBV28 with TRBJ1-5, with 8 bases aligning to TRBD1. This CDR3 is built from 15 residues. V trimming: 3 bases; J trimming: 4 bases; junction bases outside the gene matches: 5. Germline V gene data show CDR1 as MDHEN and CDR2 as SYDVKM. CDR3 bases: TGTGCCAGCAGTTTGACAGGGGCTAGGAATCAGCCCCAGCATTTT. This codes for CASSLTGARNQPQHF. Supplemented by reference TRBV28 and TRBJ1-5, the full variable domain reads DVKVTQSSRYLVKRTGEKVFLECVQDMDHENMFWYRQDPGLGLRLIYFSYDVKMKEKGDIPEGYSVSREKKERFSLILESASTNQTSMYLCASSLTGARNQPQHFGDGTRLSIL.

The chain employs TRBV6-6 and TRBJ1-4; D is undetermined. V lost 2 bases and J 2 bases, leaving 6 bases between the germline ends. Per the germline V gene, CDR1 is MNHNY and CDR2 is SVGAGI (reference sequence). The CDR3 is 14 residues long. The DNA of the CDR3 is TGTGCCAGCAGTTACGACGCGACTAATGAAAAACTGTTTTTT. This codes for CASSYDATNEKLFF.

V usage is TRBV25-1 and J usage is TRBJ2-5; TRBD1 matches 7 bases. The CDR3 loop spans 15 amino acids. CDR1 and CDR2 (germline): MGHDK, SYGVNS. The V and J ends lost 3 bases and 3 bases, in that order; junction bases with no gene match: 7. The CDR3 spells CASSEPHRGKETQYF. CDR3 bases: TGTGCCAGCAGTGAGCCCCACAGGGGTAAAGAGACCCAGTACTTC. The whole variable domain, filled in from reference TRBV25-1 and TRBJ2-5, reads EADIYQTPRYLVIGTGKKITLECSQTMGHDKMYWYQQDPGMELHLIHYSYGVNSTEKGDLSSESTVSRIRTEHFPLTLESARPSHTSQYLCASSEPHRGKETQYFGPGTRLLVL.

The chain carries TRBV18 and TRBJ2-7; 10 nucleotides align to TRBD1. The CDR3 is made up of 19 amino acids. Germline CDR1 KGHSH, CDR2 LQKENI. Germline trimming cut 5 bases from V and 3 bases from J; bases unmatched to any gene: 19. The CDR3 spells CASSTLPGQGNPRDYEQYF. The CDR3 nucleotides are TGTGCCAGCTCAACACTACCGGGACAGGGGAACCCGAGGGACTACGAGCAGTACTTC.

The CDR3 nucleotides read TGTGCCAGCAGCTTTGGACCATCGGCGTTCTTC. This sequence encodes CASSFGPSAFF. V usage is TRBV7-9 and J usage is TRBJ2-1; D is ambiguous. The germline gives CDR1 SEHNR, CDR2 FQNEAQ (reference sequence). The germline V and J ends were trimmed by 3 bases and 15 bases, with 12 bases remaining between them. The CDR3 is made up of 11 amino acids.